Sequencing of this T cell receptor (beta chain) was carried out in a study of OX40 agonist ivuxolimab in advanced cancers. Sequencing was performed with immunoSEQ multiplex PCR; in TCRdb, only in-frame clones are kept and a portion is missing. Here the sample spans about 28,000 clones, 90% being singletons. CDR1 is SGHTA and CDR2 is FQGNSA in the germline V gene. The CDR3 is made up of 18 amino acids. The ends lost 1 base at V and 0 bases at J; junction bases unmatched: 12. The chain links TRBV7-2 to TRBJ2-7, with 7 bases fitting TRBD2. The source of this sequence is an adult with an advanced solid tumor such as melanoma, head and neck, liver or kidney cancer. The sequencing used CD4+ or CD8+ T cells sorted from blood, collected in a trial of the OX40 agonist ivuxolimab. The CDR3 bases are TGTGCCAGCAGCTTAGTTGCGGTTTTCAGCGGGACCTCCTACGAGCAGTACTTC. Encoded protein: CASSLVAVFSGTSYEQYF.